This T cell receptor (beta chain) was profiled in a study of OX40 agonist ivuxolimab in advanced cancers. A single count supports this clone. The CDR3 spans 17 residues. The germline V gene has CDR1 LNHDA and CDR2 SQIVND (reference sequence). V trimming: 2 bases; J trimming: 7 bases; junction bases outside the gene matches: 15. The data were produced by immunoSEQ multiplex PCR, yet TCRdb's version contains in-frame clones alone and is incomplete. The table shows some 59,000 clones, with around 93% occurring only once. The chain joins TRBV19 to TRBJ2-5, with 8 nucleotides matching TRBD1. The sequencing used CD4+ or CD8+ T cells sorted from blood, collected in a trial of the OX40 agonist ivuxolimab. The origin of this receptor is an adult with an advanced solid tumor such as melanoma, head and neck, liver or kidney cancer. The DNA for the CDR3 is TGTGCCAGTAGTATAAAAACCGGAGCCAGGGGGCTTGGGACCCAGTACTTC. It yields the protein CASSIKTGARGLGTQYF. The full variable domain, its missing parts supplied by reference TRBV19 and TRBJ2-5, is DGGITQSPKYLFRKEGQNVTLSCEQNLNHDAMYWYRQDPGQGLRLIYYSQIVNDFQKGDIAEGYSVSREKKESFPLTVTSAQKNPTAFYLCASSIKTGARGLGTQYFGPGTRLLVL.